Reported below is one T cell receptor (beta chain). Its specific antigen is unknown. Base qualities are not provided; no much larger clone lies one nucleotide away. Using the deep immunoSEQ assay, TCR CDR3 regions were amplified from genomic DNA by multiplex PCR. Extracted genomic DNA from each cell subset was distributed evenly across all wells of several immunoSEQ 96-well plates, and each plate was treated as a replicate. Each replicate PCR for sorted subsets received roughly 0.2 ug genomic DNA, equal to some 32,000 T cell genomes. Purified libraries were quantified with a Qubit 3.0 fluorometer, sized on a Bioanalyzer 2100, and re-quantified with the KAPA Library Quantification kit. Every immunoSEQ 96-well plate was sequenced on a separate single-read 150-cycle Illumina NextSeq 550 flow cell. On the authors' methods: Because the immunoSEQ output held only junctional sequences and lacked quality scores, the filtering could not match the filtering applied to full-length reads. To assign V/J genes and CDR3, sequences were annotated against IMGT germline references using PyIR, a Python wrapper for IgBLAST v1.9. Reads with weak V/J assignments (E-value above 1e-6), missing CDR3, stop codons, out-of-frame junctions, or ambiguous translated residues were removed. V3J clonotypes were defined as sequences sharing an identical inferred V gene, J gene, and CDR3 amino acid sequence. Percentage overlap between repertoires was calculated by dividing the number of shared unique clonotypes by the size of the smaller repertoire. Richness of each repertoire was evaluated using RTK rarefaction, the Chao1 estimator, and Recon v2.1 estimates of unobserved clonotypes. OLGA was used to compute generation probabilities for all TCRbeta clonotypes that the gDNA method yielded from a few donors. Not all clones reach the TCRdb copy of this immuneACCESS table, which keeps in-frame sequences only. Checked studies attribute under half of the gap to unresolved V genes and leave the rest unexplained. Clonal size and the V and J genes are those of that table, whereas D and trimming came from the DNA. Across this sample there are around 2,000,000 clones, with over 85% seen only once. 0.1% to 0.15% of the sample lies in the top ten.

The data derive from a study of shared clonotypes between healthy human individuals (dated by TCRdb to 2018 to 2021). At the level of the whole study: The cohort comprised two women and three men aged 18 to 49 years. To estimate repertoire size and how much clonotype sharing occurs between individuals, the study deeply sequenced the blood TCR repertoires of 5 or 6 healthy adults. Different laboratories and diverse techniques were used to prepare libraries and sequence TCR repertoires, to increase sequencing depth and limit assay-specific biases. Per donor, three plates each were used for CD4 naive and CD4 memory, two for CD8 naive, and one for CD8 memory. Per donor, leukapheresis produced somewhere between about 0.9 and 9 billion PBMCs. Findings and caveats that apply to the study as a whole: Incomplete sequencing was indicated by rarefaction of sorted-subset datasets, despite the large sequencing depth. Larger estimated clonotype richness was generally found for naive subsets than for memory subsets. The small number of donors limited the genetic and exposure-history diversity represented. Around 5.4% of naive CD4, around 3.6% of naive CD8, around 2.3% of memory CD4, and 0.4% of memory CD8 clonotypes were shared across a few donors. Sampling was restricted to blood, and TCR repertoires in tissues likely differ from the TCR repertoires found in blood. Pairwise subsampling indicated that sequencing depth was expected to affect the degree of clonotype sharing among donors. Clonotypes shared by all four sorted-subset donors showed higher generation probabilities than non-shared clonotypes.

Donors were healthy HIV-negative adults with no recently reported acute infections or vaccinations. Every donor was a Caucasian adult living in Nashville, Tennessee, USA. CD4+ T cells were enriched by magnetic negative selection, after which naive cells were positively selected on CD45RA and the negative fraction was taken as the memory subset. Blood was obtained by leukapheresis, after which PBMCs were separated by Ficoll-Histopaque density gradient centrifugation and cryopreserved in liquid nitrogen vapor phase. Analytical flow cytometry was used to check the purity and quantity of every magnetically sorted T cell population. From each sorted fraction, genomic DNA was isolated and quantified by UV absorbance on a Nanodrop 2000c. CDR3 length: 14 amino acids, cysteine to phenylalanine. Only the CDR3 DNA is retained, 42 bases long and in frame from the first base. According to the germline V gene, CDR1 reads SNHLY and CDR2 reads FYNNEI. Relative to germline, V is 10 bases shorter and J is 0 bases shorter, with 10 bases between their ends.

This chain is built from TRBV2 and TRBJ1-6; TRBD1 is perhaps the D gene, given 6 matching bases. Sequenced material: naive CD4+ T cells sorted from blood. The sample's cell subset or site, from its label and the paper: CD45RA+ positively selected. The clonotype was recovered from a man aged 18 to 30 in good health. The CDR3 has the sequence CATQGSSYNSPLHF. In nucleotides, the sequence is TGTGCCACACAGGGCAGCTCCTATAATTCACCCCTCCACTTT.